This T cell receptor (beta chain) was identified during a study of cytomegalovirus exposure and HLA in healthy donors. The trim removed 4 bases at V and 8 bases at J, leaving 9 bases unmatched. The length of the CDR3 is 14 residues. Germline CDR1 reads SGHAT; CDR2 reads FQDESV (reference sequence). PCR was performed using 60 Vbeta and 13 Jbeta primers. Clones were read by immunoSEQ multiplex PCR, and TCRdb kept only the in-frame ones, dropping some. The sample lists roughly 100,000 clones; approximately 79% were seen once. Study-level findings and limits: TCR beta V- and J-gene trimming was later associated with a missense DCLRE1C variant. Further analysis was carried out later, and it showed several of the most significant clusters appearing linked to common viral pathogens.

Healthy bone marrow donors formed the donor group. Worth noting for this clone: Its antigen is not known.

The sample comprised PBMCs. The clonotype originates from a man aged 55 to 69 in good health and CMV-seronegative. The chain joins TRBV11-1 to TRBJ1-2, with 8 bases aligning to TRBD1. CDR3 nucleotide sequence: TGTGCCAGCAGCTCCCCCGGACAGGGACAAGGCTACACCTTC. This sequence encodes CASSSPGQGQGYTF.